The rows below give T cell receptor beta chains drawn from one sample of a study of cytomegalovirus exposure and HLA in healthy donors. Using immunoSEQ multiplex PCR, the repertoire was profiled, and TCRdb retains in-frame clones only, with some absent. The data show 100,000 to 150,000 clones, roughly 70% seen once. The sequenced material came from PBMCs. Source of these receptors: a man aged 25-40 years in good health and CMV-seronegative. Both conserved end residues are part of each CDR3. The order of the fields is clone size, D gene, J gene, V gene, CDR3 DNA, CDR3 protein. D genes are given only for firm matches. Size tells how often a clone was seen (once, few, many) or the class of an expanded clone, and some rows leave it out.

clone size: -
D gene: -
J gene: TRBJ2-3
V gene: TRBV7-9
CDR3 DNA: TGTTCCAGCAGCCGACCGAGGGAGCGGAGCACAGATACGCAGTATTTT
CDR3 protein: CSSSRPRERSTDTQYF

clone size: -
D gene: TRBD2
J gene: TRBJ2-3
V gene: TRBV7-9
CDR3 DNA: TGTGCCAGCAGCGCACCACTAGCGGGGGTCACAGATACGCAGTATTTT
CDR3 protein: CASSAPLAGVTDTQYF

clone size: once
D gene: TRBD1
J gene: TRBJ1-1
V gene: TRBV2
CDR3 DNA: TGTGCCAGTGTTACAGGGGAACTCACTGAAGCTTTCTTT
CDR3 protein: CASVTGELTEAFF

clone size: -
D gene: TRBD1
J gene: TRBJ1-4
V gene: TRBV2
CDR3 DNA: TGTGCCAGCAGTGAAGGAAGGACAGGGAATGAAAAACTGTTTTTT
CDR3 protein: CASSEGRTGNEKLFF

clone size: -
D gene: -
J gene: TRBJ2-1
V gene: TRBV13
CDR3 DNA: TGTGCCAGCAGCGGGGGGAGAAACGATGAGCAGTTCTTC
CDR3 protein: CASSGGRNDEQFF

clone size: few
D gene: TRBD1
J gene: TRBJ2-7
V gene: TRBV28
CDR3 DNA: TGTGCCAGCACCCAGGGGGACTACGAGCAGTACTTC
CDR3 protein: CASTQGDYEQYF

clone size: -
D gene: TRBD1
J gene: TRBJ1-2
V gene: TRBV5-4
CDR3 DNA: TGTGCCAGCAGCTTGGGATCGAAGGGGGCGGATGGCTACACCTTC
CDR3 protein: CASSLGSKGADGYTF

clone size: few
D gene: -
J gene: TRBJ1-6
V gene: TRBV12-1
CDR3 DNA: TGTGCCAGCAACCGGACAGGAAATAATTCACCCCTCCACTTT
CDR3 protein: CASNRTGNNSPLHF

clone size: -
D gene: TRBD2
J gene: TRBJ2-7
V gene: TRBV4-2
CDR3 DNA: TGTGCCAGCAGCCAAGTTGGTAGCGGGGGGTGGGGTGAGCAGTACTTC
CDR3 protein: CASSQVGSGGWGEQYF

clone size: once
D gene: -
J gene: TRBJ2-5
V gene: TRBV7-2
CDR3 DNA: TGTGCCAGCAGCCAGGGGCCAGGGGTGGCAGAGACCCAGTACTTC
CDR3 protein: CASSQGPGVAETQYF

clone size: -
D gene: -
J gene: TRBJ1-1
V gene: TRBV30
CDR3 DNA: TGTGCCTTACGGGACATTCCCCTCACAAACACTGAAGCTTTCTTT
CDR3 protein: CALRDIPLTNTEAFF

clone size: -
D gene: TRBD2
J gene: TRBJ2-7
V gene: TRBV30
CDR3 DNA: TGTGCCTGGAAACCCGGACTAGCGCCCGAGCAGTACTTC
CDR3 protein: CAWKPGLAPEQYF

clone size: -
D gene: -
J gene: TRBJ2-7
V gene: TRBV5-1
CDR3 DNA: TGCGCCAGCAGCTTGTTGGGACTTACCGACTACGAGCAGTACTTC
CDR3 protein: CASSLLGLTDYEQYF

clone size: -
D gene: -
J gene: TRBJ1-1
V gene: TRBV7-6
CDR3 DNA: TGTGCCAGCAGCTTAGCCCAAGGACGGGAGGGGAACACTGAAGCTTTCTTT
CDR3 protein: CASSLAQGREGNTEAFF

clone size: -
D gene: TRBD2
J gene: TRBJ2-7
V gene: TRBV5-6
CDR3 DNA: TGTGCCAGCAGCTTAATGTGGGAGGGCGAGCAGTACTTC
CDR3 protein: CASSLMWEGEQYF

clone size: -
D gene: TRBD1
J gene: TRBJ1-1
V gene: TRBV7-2
CDR3 DNA: TGTGCCAGCAGGTTAGACAGGGAATTGAACACTGAAGCTTTCTTT
CDR3 protein: CASRLDRELNTEAFF

clone size: -
D gene: -
J gene: TRBJ1-2
V gene: TRBV29-1
CDR3 DNA: TGCAGCGCTCGCCAGGGGACCTATGGCTACACCTTC
CDR3 protein: CSARQGTYGYTF

clone size: -
D gene: -
J gene: TRBJ1-2
V gene: TRBV18
CDR3 DNA: TGTGCCAGCTCACCCGACAGTAACTATGGCTACACCTTC
CDR3 protein: CASSPDSNYGYTF

clone size: once
D gene: TRBD2
J gene: TRBJ2-1
V gene: TRBV7-2
CDR3 DNA: TGTGCCAGCAGCAAATTCAGGGGCGGGGGGGTTTACAATGAGCAGTTCTTC
CDR3 protein: CASSKFRGGGVYNEQFF

clone size: -
D gene: TRBD1
J gene: TRBJ2-5
V gene: TRBV28
CDR3 DNA: TGTGCCAGCAGTCTCTTAAGCCAGGGGGTCGAGGAGACCCAGTACTTC
CDR3 protein: CASSLLSQGVEETQYF

clone size: -
D gene: -
J gene: TRBJ2-7
V gene: TRBV7-9
CDR3 DNA: TGTGCCAGCACCCCCCTCGGGCAGGGCTCCTACGAGCAGTACTTC
CDR3 protein: CASTPLGQGSYEQYF

clone size: few
D gene: -
J gene: TRBJ2-1
V gene: TRBV27
CDR3 DNA: TGTGCCAGCAGCCTTGCGACCAGAACAGTGGAGCAGTTCTTC
CDR3 protein: CASSLATRTVEQFF

clone size: -
D gene: -
J gene: TRBJ1-1
V gene: TRBV11-2
CDR3 DNA: TGTGCCAGCAGCCAACTTATTATGGGGCTTGAAGCTTTCTTT
CDR3 protein: CASSQLIMGLEAFF

clone size: once
D gene: -
J gene: TRBJ1-6
V gene: TRBV7-8
CDR3 DNA: TGTGCCAGCAGCTTACGATCTGGTACCAGCTCCTATAATTCACCCCTCCACTTT
CDR3 protein: CASSLRSGTSSYNSPLHF

clone size: -
D gene: -
J gene: TRBJ2-3
V gene: TRBV5-1
CDR3 DNA: TGCGCCAGCAGCTTGGACCCAGGGGCAGATACGCAGTATTTT
CDR3 protein: CASSLDPGADTQYF

clone size: few
D gene: -
J gene: TRBJ1-3
V gene: TRBV7-2
CDR3 DNA: TGTGCCAGCCGCTCCTTGAGGATTGAGAACACCATATATTTT
CDR3 protein: CASRSLRIENTIYF

clone size: -
D gene: -
J gene: TRBJ1-5
V gene: TRBV6-5
CDR3 DNA: TGTGCCAGCAGTTACCCCCCGTGTCAGCCCCAGCATTTT
CDR3 protein: CASSYPPCQPQHF

clone size: -
D gene: TRBD2
J gene: TRBJ2-7
V gene: TRBV6-5
CDR3 DNA: TGTGCCAGCAGTTACGGGACTAGCGGCTACGAGCAGTACTTC
CDR3 protein: CASSYGTSGYEQYF

clone size: -
D gene: TRBD1
J gene: TRBJ1-5
V gene: TRBV18
CDR3 DNA: TGTGCCAGCTCCCAGGGGGTGGCTCAGCCCCAGCATTTT
CDR3 protein: CASSQGVAQPQHF

clone size: -
D gene: -
J gene: TRBJ2-2
V gene: TRBV28
CDR3 DNA: TGTGCCAGCAGTTCGCAGGCGACCACCGGGGAGCTGTTTTTT
CDR3 protein: CASSSQATTGELFF

clone size: -
D gene: TRBD1
J gene: TRBJ2-5
V gene: TRBV10-3
CDR3 DNA: TGTGCCATCGGGGACAGGGGGCTGGAGACCCAGTACTTC
CDR3 protein: CAIGDRGLETQYF

clone size: -
D gene: TRBD2
J gene: TRBJ2-1
V gene: TRBV14
CDR3 DNA: TGTGCCAGCAGCCAAGATCTAGCGGGGAGCAATGAGCAGTTCTTC
CDR3 protein: CASSQDLAGSNEQFF